Listed below are T cell receptor beta chains from one sample, sequenced in a study of tumor-infiltrating lymphocytes in localized non-small cell lung cancer. Some clones are missing from TCRdb's copy, which holds only in-frame ones; the method was immunoSEQ multiplex PCR. The sample has some 17,000 clones; 65% to 85% are singletons. Sample: uninvolved lung tissue not adjacent to the tumor. The receptor set was obtained from a human donor with non-small cell lung cancer. Each CDR3 is given with its conserved first and last residue. The order of the fields is J gene, D gene, V gene, clone size, CDR3 protein, CDR3 DNA. The D gene is left open where the match is weak. The size field is filled for only some rows; it gives once, few, many or a size class.

TRBJ2-7 TRBD1 TRBV9 . CASSAGTGNYEQYF TGTGCCAGCAGCGCCGGGACAGGAAACTACGAGCAGTACTTC
TRBJ2-7 . TRBV6-5 . CASSKGHSIEQYF TGTGCCAGCAGTAAGGGACATTCAATCGAGCAGTACTTC
TRBJ2-7 TRBD2 TRBV7-8 . CASSLASGTYEQYF TGTGCCAGCAGCTTAGCTAGCGGGACCTACGAGCAGTACTTC
TRBJ2-1 . TRBV6-4 . CASSQSMNNEQFF TGTGCCAGCAGTCAATCCATGAACAATGAGCAGTTCTTC
TRBJ1-5 . TRBV27 . CASSTGFNQPQHF TGTGCCAGCAGTACAGGGTTTAATCAGCCCCAGCATTTT
TRBJ1-3 . TRBV18 few CATAGDLGGNTIYF TGTGCCACCGCGGGGGACCTTGGTGGAAACACCATATATTTT
TRBJ1-1 . TRBV2 . CASTPFGVLTNTEAFF TGTGCCAGCACTCCTTTCGGGGTTTTGACGAACACTGAAGCTTTCTTT
TRBJ1-1 TRBD1 TRBV5-1 . CASSLHTGGKAEAFF TGCGCCAGCAGCTTACATACAGGGGGCAAGGCTGAAGCTTTCTTT
TRBJ2-7 . TRBV6-5 once CASRSLDSSYEQYF TGTGCCAGCAGGTCGCTGGACAGTTCCTACGAGCAGTACTTC
TRBJ2-1 . TRBV5-5 . CASRTEGFDGDNEQFF TGTGCCAGCAGAACGGAAGGTTTTGACGGAGACAATGAGCAGTTCTTC
TRBJ2-7 . TRBV6-1 medium-sized CASSDGTDYEQYF TGTGCCAGCAGTGATGGGACGGATTACGAGCAGTACTTC
TRBJ2-5 . TRBV5-1 few CASSLQGGWQETQYF TGCGCCAGCAGTTTACAAGGGGGGTGGCAAGAGACCCAGTACTTC
TRBJ1-4 TRBD1 TRBV19 . CASRGPGQGNEKLFF TGTGCCAGCCGTGGTCCGGGACAGGGGAATGAAAAACTGTTTTTT
TRBJ2-6 TRBD2 TRBV5-4 . CASSPGGGTGANVLTF TGTGCCAGCAGCCCTGGGGGGGGGACTGGGGCCAACGTCCTGACTTTC
TRBJ1-5 . TRBV27 once CASSFKGHYSNQPQHF TGTGCCAGCAGTTTTAAGGGACATTATAGCAATCAGCCCCAGCATTTT
TRBJ2-3 . TRBV13 . CASSLNPTDTQYF TGTGCCAGCAGCTTAAACCCCACAGATACGCAGTATTTT
TRBJ1-1 . TRBV5-4 . CASSPRERGTEAFF TGTGCCAGCAGCCCGAGGGAGAGGGGAACTGAAGCTTTCTTT
TRBJ1-5 . TRBV4-2 . CASSQVLADYQPQHF TGTGCCAGCAGCCAAGTTCTTGCAGACTATCAGCCCCAGCATTTT
TRBJ2-7 TRBD1 TRBV7-9 once CASSQTGVNYEQYF TGTGCCAGCAGCCAAACAGGGGTCAACTACGAGCAGTACTTC
TRBJ1-3 . TRBV29-1 . CSVLSRGNTIYF TGCAGCGTTCTAAGCAGGGGAAACACCATATATTTT
TRBJ1-2 . TRBV5-1 . CASSPDQNYGYTF TGCGCCAGCAGCCCAGATCAAAACTATGGCTACACCTTC
TRBJ2-1 TRBD2 TRBV19 . CASRLGLGVGNEQFF TGTGCCAGTAGGCTGGGACTAGGGGTGGGCAATGAGCAGTTCTTC
TRBJ2-7 . TRBV5-1 . CASSLGGRDAEQYF TGCGCCAGCAGCTTGGGGGGCAGGGACGCCGAGCAGTACTTC
TRBJ2-5 TRBD1 TRBV30 . CAWSAGQLQETQYF TGTGCCTGGAGTGCGGGACAGCTACAAGAGACCCAGTACTTC
TRBJ2-2 . TRBV6-6 . CASSFAAGELFF TGTGCCAGCAGTTTCGCCGCCGGGGAGCTGTTTTTT
TRBJ1-2 . TRBV19 . CASSIMRDRTYGYTF TGTGCCAGTAGTATAATGAGAGACAGGACCTATGGCTACACCTTC
TRBJ1-2 . TRBV28 few CASSSSGGANYGYTF TGTGCCAGCAGTTCCTCCGGGGGGGCTAACTATGGCTACACCTTC
TRBJ1-5 . TRBV6-1 few CASSPQPDGQPQHF TGTGCCAGCAGTCCGCAGCCCGACGGGCAGCCCCAGCATTTT
TRBJ2-3 . TRBV11-2 . CASSFSDGTDTQYF TGTGCCAGCAGCTTTTCCGACGGCACAGATACGCAGTATTTT
TRBJ1-2 TRBD1 TRBV5-4 . CASSSTGAYGYTF TGTGCCAGCAGCTCCACAGGGGCCTATGGCTACACCTTC
TRBJ2-5 . TRBV2 . CASSSLETQYF TGTGCCAGCAGTTCCTTGGAGACCCAGTACTTC
TRBJ2-7 . TRBV6-5 . CASSLRFSYEQYF TGTGCCAGCAGTTTACGCTTTTCCTACGAGCAGTACTTC
TRBJ1-4 . TRBV9 . CASSPTEGEKLFF TGTGCCAGCAGCCCGACCGAGGGGGAAAAACTGTTTTTT
TRBJ2-2 TRBD1 TRBV29-1 large CSVEEGNRGRPGELFF TGCAGCGTTGAAGAGGGGAACAGGGGGCGCCCCGGGGAGCTGTTTTTT
TRBJ2-5 . TRBV30 . CAWSVNGETQYF TGTGCCTGGAGTGTAAATGGGGAGACCCAGTACTTC
TRBJ2-1 . TRBV14 . CASSRGRGAYNEQFF TGTGCCAGCAGCCGGGGGCGAGGCGCCTACAATGAGCAGTTCTTC
TRBJ2-3 . TRBV5-1 . CASSTRGGTDTQYF TGCGCCAGCAGTACAAGGGGGGGCACAGATACGCAGTATTTT
TRBJ2-2 . TRBV6-5 . CASSTGGTGELFF TGTGCCAGTTCCACCGGGGGTACCGGGGAGCTGTTTTTT
TRBJ1-1 . TRBV9 . CASSLGQNTEAFF TGTGCCAGCTCATTGGGGCAGAACACTGAAGCTTTCTTT
TRBJ2-7 . TRBV25-1 . CASTSRRHTRDYEQYF TGTGCCAGCACCTCACGGAGACACACCCGGGATTACGAGCAGTACTTC